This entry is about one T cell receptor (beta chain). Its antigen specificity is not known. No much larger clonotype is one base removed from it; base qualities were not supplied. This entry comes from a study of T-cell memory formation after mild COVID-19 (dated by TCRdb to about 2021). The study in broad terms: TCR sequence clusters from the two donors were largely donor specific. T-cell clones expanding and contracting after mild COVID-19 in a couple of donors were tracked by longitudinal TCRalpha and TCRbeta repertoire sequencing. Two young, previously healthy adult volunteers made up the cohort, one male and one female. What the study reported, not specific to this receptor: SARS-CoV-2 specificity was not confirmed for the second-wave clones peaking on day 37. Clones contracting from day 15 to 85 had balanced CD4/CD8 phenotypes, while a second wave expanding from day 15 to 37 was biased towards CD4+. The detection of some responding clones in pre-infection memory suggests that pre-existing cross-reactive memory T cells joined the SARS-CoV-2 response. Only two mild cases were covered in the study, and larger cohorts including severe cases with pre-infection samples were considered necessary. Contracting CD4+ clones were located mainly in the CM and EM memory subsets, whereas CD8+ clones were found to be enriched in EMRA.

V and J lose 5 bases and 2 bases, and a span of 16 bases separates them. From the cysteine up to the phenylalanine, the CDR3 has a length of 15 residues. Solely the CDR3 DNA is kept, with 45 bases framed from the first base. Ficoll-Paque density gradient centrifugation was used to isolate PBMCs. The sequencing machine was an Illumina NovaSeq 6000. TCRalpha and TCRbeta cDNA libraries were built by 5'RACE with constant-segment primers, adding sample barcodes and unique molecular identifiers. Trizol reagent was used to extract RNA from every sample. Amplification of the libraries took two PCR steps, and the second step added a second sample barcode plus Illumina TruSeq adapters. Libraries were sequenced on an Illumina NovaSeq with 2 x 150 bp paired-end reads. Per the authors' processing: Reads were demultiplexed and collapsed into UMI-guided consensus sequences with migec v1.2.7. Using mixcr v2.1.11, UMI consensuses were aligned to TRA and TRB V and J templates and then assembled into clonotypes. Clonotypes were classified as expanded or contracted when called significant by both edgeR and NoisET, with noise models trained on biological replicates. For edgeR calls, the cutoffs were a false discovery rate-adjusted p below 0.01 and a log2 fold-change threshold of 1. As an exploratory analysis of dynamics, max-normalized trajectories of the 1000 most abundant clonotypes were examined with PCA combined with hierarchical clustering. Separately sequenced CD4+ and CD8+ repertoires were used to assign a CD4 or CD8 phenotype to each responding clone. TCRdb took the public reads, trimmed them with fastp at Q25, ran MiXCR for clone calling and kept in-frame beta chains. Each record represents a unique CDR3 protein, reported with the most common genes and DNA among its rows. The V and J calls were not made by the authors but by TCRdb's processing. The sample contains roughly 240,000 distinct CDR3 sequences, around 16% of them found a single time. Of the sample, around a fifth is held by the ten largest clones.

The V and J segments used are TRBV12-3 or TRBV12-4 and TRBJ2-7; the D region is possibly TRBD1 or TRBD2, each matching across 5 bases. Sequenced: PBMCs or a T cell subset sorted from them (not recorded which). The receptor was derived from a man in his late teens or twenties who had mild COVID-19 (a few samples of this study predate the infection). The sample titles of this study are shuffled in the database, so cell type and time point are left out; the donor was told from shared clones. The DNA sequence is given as TGTGCCAGCAGTCGTACCGGGACGGACACCTACGAGCAGTACTTC. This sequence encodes CASSRTGTDTYEQYF.